This TCR beta chain was documented in a study of cytotoxic CD8 clonotypes in ibrutinib-treated CLL. Study as a whole: After treatment lasting a median 12 months, range 6 to 36, response samples were collected. Study conclusions and caveats: Treatment saw public clonotypes, which were uncommon, either contract or stay stable.

Details on this clone: Its target is unknown.

Some clones are missing from TCRdb's copy, which holds only in-frame ones; the method was immunoSEQ multiplex PCR. Found here are over 100,000 clones, 58% of them singletons; the top ten hold about 40%. As input for TCR beta libraries, around 2 micrograms of genomic DNA came from cryopreserved PBMCs. The CDR3 spans 13 residues. Trimming shortened V by 3 bases and J by 2 bases, and 7 bases separated the two germline ends. Germline CDR1 is SQVTM and CDR2 is ANQGSEA. V usage is TRBV29-1 and J usage is TRBJ2-2, with TRBD2 as a possible D gene (5 bases). The TCR sequence derives from a human donor with chronic lymphocytic leukemia. The sequencing used PBMCs, collected after 24 months of ibrutinib treatment. The CDR3 protein is CSVDRGNTGELFF. DNA of the CDR3: TGCAGCGTTGACCGGGGTAACACCGGGGAGCTGTTTTTT.